The 20 T cell receptor beta chains in this list originate from one sample, sequenced in a study of T cell repertoires in cytomegalovirus infection. In TCRdb, the reads were re-called with MiXCR into one record per CDR3 protein. This table holds approximately 910,000 distinct CDR3 sequences, roughly 30% found once. These receptors' antigens are unknown. The starting material was cultured CD8+ T cells from PBMCs, obtained from culture after CMV antigen stimulation. These receptors were obtained from a human donor in good health (CMV status not recorded). Some clones in this sample may be carry-over from other donors' samples.

CDR3 loop: CASSPRQGEQYF. CDR3 DNA sequence: TGCGCCAGCAGCCCTCGACAGGGCGAGCAGTACTTC. The chain couples TRBV4-1 to TRBJ2-7, with 7 nucleotides matching TRBD1. CDR1 and CDR2 from the germline V gene are MGHRA and YSYEKL. This CDR3 has 12 amino acids. Losses at the gene ends were 4 bases for V and 6 bases for J; bases not matched to a gene: 3.

This chain uses TRBV19 with TRBJ1-2; possibly TRBD1 for D (5 bases). The CDR3 runs 15 residues. V shed 3 bases and J shed 0 bases, with 11 bases lying between them. Germline lookup yields CDR1 LNHDA and CDR2 SQIVND (reference sequence). In DNA form, the CDR3 reads TGTGCCAGTAGTATTCGGGGGTTCTCTAACTATGGCTACACCTTC. Its translation is CASSIRGFSNYGYTF.

The CDR3 sequence is CASSLLGTSGDHEQYF. The CDR3 nucleotides read TGTGCCAGCAGTTTATTAGGGACTAGCGGGGACCACGAGCAGTACTTC. The chain uses TRBV27 and TRBJ2-7, with 13 positions matching TRBD2. V lost 1 base to trimming and J lost 5 bases; unmatched junction nucleotides: 5. This CDR3 region has 16 residues. Looked up from germline, CDR1 is MNHEY and CDR2 is SMNVEV (reference sequence).

The chain links TRBV5-1 to TRBJ1-2; 7 positions agree with TRBD1. Germline assignment: CDR1 SGHRS and CDR2 YFSETQ. The V segment lost 4 bases and the J segment 4 bases; nucleotides outside the gene matches: 19. The CDR3 sequence is 18 residues long. CDR3 in DNA: TGCGCCAGCAGCCCGCCCCCCGAATCCGGGACAGAAACCTATGGCTACACCTTC. Its protein product is CASSPPPESGTETYGYTF.

The chain couples TRBV7-6 to TRBJ2-5; TRBD1 aligns across 8 bases. After removal of 0 bases from V and 1 base from J, the junction contained 4 bases not matched to a gene. The CDR3 covers 16 residues. Germline values: CDR1 SGHVS, CDR2 FNYEAQ. CDR3 DNA sequence: TGTGCCAGCAGCTTAGCAGTGGACAGGGTCCAAGAGACCCAGTACTTC. Amino acid sequence: CASSLAVDRVQETQYF.

V gene TRBV2 combines with J gene TRBJ2-5; D remains ambiguous. Trimming shortened V by 6 bases and J by 5 bases, and 10 bases separated the two germline ends. The CDR3 has 12 residues. Per germline, CDR1 SNHLY and CDR2 FYNNEI. The CDR3 here is CASRAYLETQYF. DNA of the CDR3: TGTGCCAGCAGGGCCTACTTGGAGACCCAGTACTTC.

The V gene is TRBV27, the J gene TRBJ2-2; D perhaps matches TRBD2 (6 bases). The CDR3 consists of 19 residues. The germline CDR1 and CDR2 sequences are MNHEY and SMNVEV (reference sequence). V was clipped by 7 bases and J by 3 bases, with 27 bases between them. CDR3 sequence reads: CASNGGRLRTSPDTGELFF. In nucleotides, the CDR3 is TGTGCCAGCAATGGAGGGAGACTTAGGACTTCTCCCGACACCGGGGAGCTGTTTTTT.

The CDR3 spells CATSDFSPQGVSEQFF. The CDR3 DNA reads as TGTGCCACCAGTGATTTTTCCCCACAGGGGGTCAGTGAGCAGTTCTTC. V gene TRBV24-1 combines with J gene TRBJ2-1; TRBD1 aligns across 8 bases. After removal of 1 base from V and 9 bases from J, the junction contained 10 bases not matched to a gene. The CDR3 has 16 residues. Germline V gene sequence: CDR1 KGHDR, CDR2 SFDVKD.

Comments on this clonotype: One end of the junction fails to match germline, which may point to a read error. The J gene is TRBJ1-5, the V gene TRBV10-3; TRBD1 matches at 7 bases. This CDR3 is 15 amino acids long. Germline lookup yields CDR1 ENHRY and CDR2 SYGVKD. The CDR3: CTISEKTGIGQPQHF. In nucleotides, the CDR3 is TGTACCATCAGTGAGAAGACAGGGATCGGTCAGCCCCAGCATTTT.

This clonotype has more than one count but fewer than ten. Here the CDR3 reads CASSSRVGAYEQYV. The CDR3 bases are TGTGCCAGCAGTTCCAGGGTGGGGGCCTACGAGCAGTACGTC. The chain joins TRBV27 to TRBJ2-7; either TRBD1 or TRBD2 may fit D (5 bases each). Germline loops: CDR1 MNHEY, CDR2 SMNVEV (reference sequence). V was trimmed by 4 bases and J by 2 bases, leaving 12 bases between them. The CDR3 sequence is 14 residues long.

The chain links TRBV27 to TRBJ2-7; possibly TRBD1 for D (6 bases). CDR3 length equals 13 residues. V was pared by 8 bases and J by 7 bases, with 18 bases between. Germline V CDR1 and CDR2: MNHEY, SMNVEV (reference sequence). The CDR3 loop reads CASAPGVLGEQYV. In DNA, the CDR3 is TGTGCCAGCGCCCCAGGGGTCCTAGGGGAGCAGTACGTC.

This chain uses TRBV19 with TRBJ2-5, with TRBD1 matching 7 bases. The germline gives CDR1 LNHDA, CDR2 SQIVND (reference sequence). The CDR3 extends over 14 amino acids. The DNA of the CDR3 is TGTGTCACCAAGGGCCCCGGGACAGAAGAGACCCAGTACTTC. As protein: CVTKGPGTEETQYF.

The chain combines TRBV27 with TRBJ1-1; D remains unclear. V lost 3 bases and J lost 3, with 11 bases in between. There are 14 residues in the CDR3. Germline loops: CDR1 MNHEY, CDR2 SMNVEV (reference sequence). The CDR3 loop is CASSLWFLDTEAFF. DNA of the CDR3: TGTGCCAGCAGTTTGTGGTTTCTTGACACTGAAGCTTTCTTT.

The CDR3 protein is CASSSSGRANEKLFF. Written as DNA, the CDR3 is TGTGCCAGCAGCTCGTCCGGGAGAGCTAATGAAAAACTGTTTTTT. The J gene is TRBJ1-4, the V gene TRBV27, with unresolved D. The length of the CDR3 is 15 residues. The V and J ends lost 6 bases and 3 bases respectively, with 14 bases between them. CDR1 and CDR2 from the germline V gene are MNHEY and SMNVEV (reference sequence).

The J gene is TRBJ2-2, the V gene TRBV2; D assignment may be TRBD1 or TRBD2 (6 bases each). CDR3 length: 17 residues. The germline V gene has CDR1 SNHLY and CDR2 FYNNEI. Trimming took 7 bases from V and 4 from J, leaving 22 bases between them. In DNA, the CDR3 is TGTGCCAGCAAAGACCCGGGGGCCCCCTCACGCACCGGGGAGCTGTTTTTT. It specifies CASKDPGAPSRTGELFF.

This clonotype came up a few times. The V call is TRBV7-6, the J call TRBJ2-2, with a weak D call TRBD2 (6 bases). Germline CDR1 SGHVS, CDR2 FNYEAQ. V lost 8 bases and J 3 bases, leaving 16 bases between the germline ends. The CDR3 has 15 residues. The chain's CDR3 is CASQRGGGDTGELFF. CDR3 coding DNA: TGTGCCAGCCAACGGGGAGGAGGGGACACCGGGGAGCTGTTTTTT.

The V and J genes are TRBV5-4 and TRBJ2-7, with 7 bases matching TRBD1. CDR3 length equals 14 residues. Germline assignment: CDR1 SGHNT and CDR2 YYREEE (reference sequence). V dropped 0 bases and J dropped 6; count of bases not matched to a gene: 6. CDR3 amino acids: CASSLETGALEQYF. DNA for the CDR3: TGTGCCAGCAGCTTGGAAACAGGGGCTCTCGAGCAGTACTTC.

This clonotype was recorded a few times. The V gene is TRBV7-2, the J gene TRBJ1-4; a possible D gene is TRBD1 (6 bases). This CDR3 is 15 amino acids long. V lost 5 bases and J 8 bases, leaving 18 bases between the germline ends. The germline gives CDR1 SGHTA, CDR2 FQGNSA. CDR3 protein: CASSGIGGAGEKLFF. The CDR3 DNA follows: TGTGCCAGCAGCGGCATAGGGGGGGCCGGGGAAAAACTGTTTTTT.

This chain joins TRBV10-3 and TRBJ2-6; 8 bases fit TRBD2. Germline CDR1 reads ENHRY; CDR2 reads SYGVKD. The J segment lost 0 bases and the V segment lost 1 base, leaving 11 bases of the junction unmatched. The CDR3 runs to 20 residues. CDR3: CAISEFLRGAKSSGANVLTF. DNA of the CDR3: TGTGCCATCAGTGAGTTTCTGCGGGGGGCCAAATCCTCTGGGGCCAACGTCCTGACTTTC.

There are a few counts of this clonotype. The CDR3 reads CAIRPATGAGNTEAFF. The CDR3 coding sequence is TGTGCCATCAGACCGGCTACGGGCGCAGGGAACACTGAAGCTTTCTTT. The V call is TRBV10-3, the J call TRBJ1-1; D not resolved. The CDR3 is 16 amino acids. Germline V lookup: CDR1 ENHRY, CDR2 SYGVKD. V was pared by 6 bases and J by 1 base, with 18 bases between.